A single sample is the source of the 20 T cell receptor beta chains below, sequenced in a study of OX40 agonist ivuxolimab in advanced cancers. Repertoires were generated with immunoSEQ multiplex PCR, while TCRdb's copy carries only in-frame clones and drops some. The table has about 100,000 clones, approximately 87% seen once. The material sequenced was CD4+ or CD8+ T cells sorted from blood, taken in a trial of the OX40 agonist ivuxolimab. These receptors were taken from an adult with an advanced solid tumor such as melanoma, head and neck, liver or kidney cancer.

This sequence joins TRBV7-6 and TRBJ2-7; D is possibly TRBD1 (5 bases). Trimming shortened V by 5 bases and J by 6 bases, and 14 bases separated the two germline ends. This CDR3 is 13 amino acids long. Germline CDR1 reads SGHVS; CDR2 reads FNYEAQ. In DNA, the CDR3 is TGTGCCAGCAGCGCGGACACTACGGGCGAGCAGTACTTC. Protein sequence: CASSADTTGEQYF.

The CDR3 nucleotides are TGTGCCAGCAGCTTAACGGGGGGCCCCACAGATACGCAGTATTTT. It yields the protein CASSLTGGPTDTQYF. This chain links TRBV7-2 with TRBJ2-3, with D tentatively TRBD2 (7 bases). Germline CDR1 reads SGHTA; CDR2 reads FQGNSA. Trimming cost V 2 bases and J 2 bases, with 11 bases left between them. This CDR3 contains 15 residues.

The chain employs TRBV7-2 and TRBJ2-7; no reliable D call. This CDR3 contains 12 residues. V was cut by 4 bases and J by 3 bases, with 7 bases left in between. The germline CDR1 and CDR2 sequences are SGHTA and FQGNSA. This CDR3 is CASSSRLYEQYF. In nucleotides, the CDR3 is TGTGCCAGCAGCTCCCGCCTCTACGAGCAGTACTTC. The full variable domain, in which reference TRBV7-2 and TRBJ2-7 provide the parts outside the CDR3, is GAGVSQSPSNKVTEKGKDVELRCDPISGHTALYWYRQSLGQGLEFLIYFQGNSAPDKSGLPSDRFSAERTGGSVSTLTIQRTQQEDSAVYLCASSSRLYEQYFGPGTRLTVT.

This clone was found once. The chain couples TRBV7-2 to TRBJ1-5; 7 bases are a match to TRBD1. The CDR3 is 15 amino acids. Germline V gives CDR1 SGHTA, CDR2 FQGNSA. V shed 6 bases and J 7 bases; nucleotides not matched to a gene: 12. CDR3 DNA sequence: TGTGCCAGCAGTTCGTACAGGGGCCAGGGACAGCCCCAGCATTTT. Translated, it gives CASSSYRGQGQPQHF.

This clone was seen a few times. This rearrangement joins TRBV30 to TRBJ1-4, with D unclear. Germline CDR1 GTSNPN, CDR2 SVGIG (reference sequence). With 3 bases removed from V and 6 bases from J, the gap between germline ends came to 11 bases. The length of the CDR3 is 13 residues. CDR3 bases: TGTGCCTGGAGAGTCGGGCGGGATGAAAAACTGTTTTTT. Translated: CAWRVGRDEKLFF.

This clone has a single count. The chain has TRBV4-3 and TRBJ2-5; D assignment may be TRBD1 or TRBD2 (5 bases each). This CDR3 is 14 amino acids long. Per germline, CDR1 LGHNA and CDR2 YSLEER. V lost 5 bases and J lost 2, with 12 bases in between. CDR3 protein: CASSSDSGQETQYF. The CDR3 bases are TGCGCCAGCAGCTCTGACAGCGGACAAGAGACCCAGTACTTC.

This chain uses TRBV6-6 with TRBJ2-7; D is perhaps TRBD1 (6 bases). CDR3 length: 13 residues. V lost 8 bases and J 4 bases, leaving 15 bases between the germline ends. The germline V gene encodes CDR1 MNHNY and CDR2 SVGAGI (reference sequence). This chain's CDR3 is CASSRQAEYEQYF. CDR3 nucleotides: TGTGCCAGCTCTAGACAGGCAGAGTACGAGCAGTACTTC.

This clone was seen a handful of times. V and J are TRBV7-9 and TRBJ2-7, with D possibly being TRBD1 (5 bases). Trimming removed 5 bases from V and 1 base from J, with 12 bases in between. The V gene's germline CDR1 is SEHNR and CDR2 FQNEAQ (reference sequence). CDR3 length equals 14 residues. The CDR3 region has the DNA TGTGCCAGCAGCACCAGGGAACGGTCCTACGAGCAGTACTTC. It encodes CASSTRERSYEQYF.

The chain links TRBV4-2 to TRBJ2-7, with D uncertain. The germline gives CDR1 LGHNA, CDR2 YNFKEQ. This CDR3 contains 16 residues. V gave up 0 bases and J gave up 7 bases, with 19 bases separating them. The CDR3 nucleotides read TGTGCCAGCAGCCAAGATGGTAGCCAGGTGTATGAAGAGCAGTACTTC. This codes for CASSQDGSQVYEEQYF.

The rearrangement joins TRBV5-1 to TRBJ2-3; TRBD2 agrees at 7 bases. V shed 4 bases and J 0 bases; nucleotides not matched to a gene: 8. The CDR3 is made up of 16 amino acids. Germline V CDR1 and CDR2: SGHRS, YFSETQ. CDR3 sequence: CASSGVLAASTDTQYF. The DNA of the CDR3 is TGCGCCAGCAGCGGGGTCCTAGCGGCTAGCACAGATACGCAGTATTTT.

CDR3 sequence (DNA): TGTGCCAGCAGAAAGACAGGGGGGACAGAAAAACTGTTTTTT. Translated, it gives CASRKTGGTEKLFF. V and J are TRBV6-1 and TRBJ1-4; 9 positions agree with TRBD1. Looked up from germline, CDR1 is MNHNS and CDR2 is SASEGT. CDR3 length equals 14 residues. Trimming cost V 6 bases and J 8 bases; bases outside gene matches: 7.

This chain connects TRBV7-3 to TRBJ2-5, with D unresolved. Between the trimmed V and J ends, which lost 1 base and 2 bases, there was a span of 11 bases. Germline assignment: CDR1 SGHTA and CDR2 FQGTGA. This CDR3 is 15 amino acids long. The CDR3 here is CASSLNSGSQETQYF. The DNA of the CDR3 is TGTGCCAGCAGCTTAAACTCCGGGTCACAAGAGACCCAGTACTTC.

The V and J genes are TRBV5-1 and TRBJ1-4; D might be TRBD1 (5 bases). This CDR3 is 16 amino acids long. Trimming cost V 0 bases and J 7 bases, with 16 bases left between them. CDR1 is SGHRS, CDR2 YFSETQ, per germline. The CDR3 DNA is TGCGCCAGCAGCTTGGAGCTACAGCCTGGGGGTGAAAAACTGTTTTTT. Protein: CASSLELQPGGEKLFF. Full variable domain (remainder filled in from reference TRBV5-1 and TRBJ1-4): KAGVTQTPRYLIKTRGQQVTLSCSPISGHRSVSWYQQTPGQGLQFLFEYFSETQRNKGNFPGRFSGRQFSNSRSEMNVSTLELGDSALYLCASSLELQPGGEKLFFGSGTQLSVL.

The V gene is TRBV2, the J gene TRBJ2-5, with no clear D. This CDR3 comprises 12 residues. The germline CDR1 and CDR2 sequences are SNHLY and FYNNEI. The V gene lost 8 bases and the J gene lost 2 bases, with 9 bases spanning the gap. The CDR3, as DNA: TGTGCCAGCGGGCTTAGACAAGAGACCCAGTACTTC. Translation: CASGLRQETQYF.

The gene calls are TRBV6-4 and TRBJ1-1, with D possibly TRBD1 on 6 matching bases. From germline, CDR1 is MRHNA and CDR2 SNTAGT. Trimming pared 5 bases from V and 10 bases from J, leaving 17 bases between. The CDR3 contains 13 residues. CDR3 sequence reads: CASSQTPDSLAFF. As DNA, the CDR3 is TGTGCCAGCAGTCAAACTCCGGACAGCTTAGCTTTCTTT.

The V gene is TRBV30, the J gene TRBJ1-3; 8 bases map to TRBD1. Looked up from germline, CDR1 is GTSNPN and CDR2 is SVGIG (reference sequence). The CDR3 runs 14 residues. The V segment lost 6 bases and the J segment 1 base; nucleotides outside the gene matches: 5. The CDR3 sequence: CACSRDRSGNTIYF. In nucleotides, the CDR3 is TGTGCCTGTTCCCGGGACAGGTCTGGAAACACCATATATTTT.

The rearrangement links TRBV19 to TRBJ1-5; D perhaps matches TRBD1 (5 bases). Trimming removed 10 bases from V and 0 bases from J, with 16 bases in between. Germline V lookup: CDR1 LNHDA, CDR2 SQIVND (reference sequence). CDR3 length equals 15 residues. For the CDR3, the DNA is TGTGCCACCATTGGACACATTAATAGCAATCAGCCCCAGCATTTT. This translates into CATIGHINSNQPQHF.

The rearrangement joins TRBV7-2 to TRBJ2-7, with D possibly TRBD1 on 6 matching bases. Trimming removed 3 bases from V and 3 bases from J, with 12 bases in between. The CDR3 totals 14 residues. The germline CDR1 and CDR2 sequences are SGHTA and FQGNSA. The CDR3 protein is CASSFLTGFYEQYF. CDR3 in DNA: TGTGCCAGCAGCTTTTTAACAGGGTTCTACGAGCAGTACTTC.

This clone was detected a few times. The chain links TRBV7-9 to TRBJ1-5; the match to TRBD1 covers 8 bases. CDR3 length equals 14 residues. Germline V gives CDR1 SEHNR, CDR2 FQNEAQ (reference sequence). With 6 bases clipped from V and 3 bases from J, the junction kept 4 bases outside the gene matches. The CDR3 loop is CASRPTGDNQPQHF. The CDR3 nucleotides read TGTGCCAGCAGGCCGACAGGGGACAATCAGCCCCAGCATTTT. Combining the CDR3 with reference TRBV7-9 and TRBJ1-5 gives the whole variable domain DTGVSQNPRHKITKRGQNVTFRCDPISEHNRLYWYRQTLGQGPEFLTYFQNEAQLEKSRLLSDRFSAERPKGSFSTLEIQRTEQGDSAMYLCASRPTGDNQPQHFGDGTRLSIL.

This chain connects TRBV6-1 to TRBJ1-1, with D unclear. Germline V gene sequence: CDR1 MNHNS, CDR2 SASEGT. The V and J ends lost 0 bases and 8 bases respectively, with 4 bases between them. The CDR3 extends over 11 amino acids. CDR3 nucleotides: TGTGCCAGCAGTGAAGCCAGGGAAGCTTTCTTT. As protein: CASSEAREAFF.